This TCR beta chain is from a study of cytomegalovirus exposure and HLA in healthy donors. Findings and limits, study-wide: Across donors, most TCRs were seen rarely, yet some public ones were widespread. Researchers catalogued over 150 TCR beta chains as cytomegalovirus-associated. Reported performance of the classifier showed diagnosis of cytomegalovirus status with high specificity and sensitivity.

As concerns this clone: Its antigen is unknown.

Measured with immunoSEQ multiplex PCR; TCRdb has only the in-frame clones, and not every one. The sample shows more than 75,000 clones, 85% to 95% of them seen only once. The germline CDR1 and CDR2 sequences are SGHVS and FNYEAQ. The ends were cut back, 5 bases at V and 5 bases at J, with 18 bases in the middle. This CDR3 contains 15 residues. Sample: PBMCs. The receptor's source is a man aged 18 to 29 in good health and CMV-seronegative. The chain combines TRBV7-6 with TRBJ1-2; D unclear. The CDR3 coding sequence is TGTGCCAGCAGCCCTAGCCTTTCCGCCCTTTATGGCTACACCTTC. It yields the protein CASSPSLSALYGYTF.